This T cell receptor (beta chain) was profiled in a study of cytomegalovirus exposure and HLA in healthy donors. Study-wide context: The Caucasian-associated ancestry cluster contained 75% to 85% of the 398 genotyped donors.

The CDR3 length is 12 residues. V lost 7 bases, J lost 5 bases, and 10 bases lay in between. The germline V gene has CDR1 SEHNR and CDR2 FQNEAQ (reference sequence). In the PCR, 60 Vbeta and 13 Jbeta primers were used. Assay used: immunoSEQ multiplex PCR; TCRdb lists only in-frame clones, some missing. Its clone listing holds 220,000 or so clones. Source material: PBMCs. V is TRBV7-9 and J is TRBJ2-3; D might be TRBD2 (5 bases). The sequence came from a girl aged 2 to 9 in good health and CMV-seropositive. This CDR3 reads CASNHGVDTQYF. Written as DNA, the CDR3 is TGTGCCAGCAACCACGGGGTAGATACGCAGTATTTT.